This T cell receptor beta chain was captured by sequencing in a study of T-cell memory formation after mild COVID-19. On the study more broadly: Across donors, TCR clusters were largely donor specific. Study-wide findings and caveats: While clones contracting from day 15 to 85 were balanced between CD4 and CD8, later expanders leaned CD4+. There were some responding clones in pre-infection memory, which suggested that cross-reactive memory had joined. Mostly located in CM and EM were contracting CD4+ clones, with contracting CD8+ clones located in EMRA.

CDR3 length: 14 amino acids. From germline, CDR1 is SGHRS and CDR2 YFSETQ. V shed 2 bases and J shed 7 bases, with 12 bases lying between them. As to this clonotype: What it binds is not known.

TCRdb re-called the 5' RACE reads with MiXCR, one entry per CDR3 protein. This table has roughly 560,000 distinct CDR3 sequences, 20% appearing once. The TCR comes from an adult woman who had mild COVID-19 (a few samples of this study predate the infection). Cell type and time point are not known. The rearrangement joins TRBV5-1 to TRBJ1-4; TRBD1 is a possible D gene (6 bases). Material: PBMCs or a T cell subset sorted from them (not recorded which). CDR3 sequence reads: CASSFRGTAEKLFF. Here the CDR3 DNA reads TGCGCCAGCAGCTTCAGGGGTACCGCTGAAAAACTGTTTTTT. Full variable domain (missing parts from reference TRBV5-1 and TRBJ1-4): KAGVTQTPRYLIKTRGQQVTLSCSPISGHRSVSWYQQTPGQGLQFLFEYFSETQRNKGNFPGRFSGRQFSNSRSEMNVSTLELGDSALYLCASSFRGTAEKLFFGSGTQLSVL.